The 29 T cell receptor beta chains in this list originate from one sample, sequenced in a study of cytomegalovirus exposure and HLA in healthy donors. The protocol was immunoSEQ multiplex PCR, while the TCRdb copy is restricted to in-frame clones and leaves out a portion. The top ten clones hold 1.2% of a sample with about 240,000 clones, 75% to 90% of them seen once. Input material: PBMCs. The source is a woman aged 25 to 45 in good health and CMV-seropositive.

CDR3 nucleotide sequence: TGCGCCAGCAGCTTGATGGGGACAGAGGTTGTGGAGACCCAGTACTTC. Amino acid sequence: CASSLMGTEVVETQYF. J is TRBJ2-5 and V is TRBV5-1; TRBD1 agrees at 7 bases. In germline, CDR1 is SGHRS, CDR2 YFSETQ. The V gene end was trimmed by 1 base and the J gene end by 5 bases; junction bases not matched to a gene: 11. This CDR3 is built from 16 residues.

The chain has TRBV5-6 and TRBJ2-4; perhaps TRBD1 as D (6 bases). Per the germline V gene, CDR1 is SGHDT and CDR2 is YYEEEE. The V end was cut by 3 bases, the J end by 3 bases, with 13 bases between. CDR3 length equals 15 residues. CDR3 amino acids: CASSSRGSIKNIQYF. CDR3 nucleotides: TGTGCCAGCAGCTCCAGGGGCTCGATCAAAAACATTCAGTACTTC.

J is TRBJ2-7 and V is TRBV4-1; a weak D match, TRBD1 (5 bases). The V end was cut by 0 bases, the J end by 5 bases, with 11 bases between. CDR1 and CDR2 from the germline V gene are MGHRA and YSYEKL. The CDR3 contains 14 residues. The CDR3 is CASSQDRGLDEQYF. The CDR3 DNA is TGCGCCAGCAGCCAAGATAGGGGTCTGGACGAGCAGTACTTC.

CDR3 nucleotide sequence: TGCAGCGGGCGGGAGAGAACCTACAATGAGCAGTTCTTC. Protein product: CSGRERTYNEQFF. This chain links TRBV29-1 with TRBJ2-1, with 7 positions matching TRBD2. The trim removed 7 bases at V and 2 bases at J, leaving 5 bases unmatched. The CDR3 consists of 13 residues. Germline lookup yields CDR1 SQVTM and CDR2 ANQGSEA.

This chain links TRBV4-2 with TRBJ1-4; TRBD1 matches at 8 bases. The V gene end was trimmed by 0 bases and the J gene end by 6 bases; junction bases not matched to a gene: 6. CDR1 is LGHNA, CDR2 YNFKEQ, per germline. The CDR3 loop spans 16 amino acids. This CDR3 is CASSQDVDRGHEKLFF. CDR3 bases: TGTGCCAGCAGCCAAGATGTCGACAGGGGACATGAAAAACTGTTTTTT.

This clone has just one count. The chain combines TRBV28 with TRBJ2-3; no reliable D call. The CDR3 spans 12 residues. Between the trimmed V and J ends, which lost 1 base and 4 bases, there was a span of 3 bases. Germline V lookup: CDR1 MDHEN, CDR2 SYDVKM. CDR3 sequence reads: CASSLSPDTQYF. The CDR3 nucleotides are TGTGCCAGCAGTTTATCTCCAGATACGCAGTATTTT.

The chain employs TRBV19 and TRBJ2-7; tentative D call: TRBD1 (6 bases). This CDR3 contains 14 residues. Germline V gene lookup returns CDR1 LNHDA and CDR2 SQIVND (reference sequence). Trimming took off 3 bases at V and 5 bases at J, with 14 bases between the two ends. The CDR3 DNA reads TGTGCCAGTAGTATGGGGACATATTCCCACGAGCAGTACTTC. Protein product: CASSMGTYSHEQYF.

Here the CDR3 reads CASSLGGRGARNEQFF. Written as DNA, the CDR3 is TGTGCCAGCAGCTTAGGTGGTAGGGGCGCCAGGAATGAGCAGTTCTTC. The V call is TRBV11-2, the J call TRBJ2-1, with D perhaps TRBD1 (5 bases). Germline V CDR1 and CDR2: SGHAT, FQNNGV. The CDR3 is 16 amino acids. Trimming took 1 base from V and 7 from J, leaving 17 bases between them.

The chain uses TRBV12-5 and TRBJ1-2, with D uncertain. Germline CDR1 and CDR2: LGHNT and FRNRAP. The CDR3 consists of 16 residues. Between the trimmed V and J ends, which lost 0 bases and 0 bases, there was a span of 11 bases. CDR3 in amino acids: CASGLVLGDTNYGYTF. CDR3 in DNA: TGTGCTAGTGGTTTGGTACTCGGAGATACTAACTATGGCTACACCTTC.

This clone showed up just a few times. This chain joins TRBV10-3 and TRBJ2-7, with 7 bases that match TRBD1. Germline V CDR1 and CDR2: ENHRY, SYGVKD. With 0 bases clipped from V and 0 bases from J, the junction kept 2 bases outside the gene matches. The CDR3 extends over 15 amino acids. The CDR3 loop reads CAISESGDSSYEQYF. The CDR3, as DNA: TGTGCCATCAGTGAGTCGGGGGACAGCTCCTACGAGCAGTACTTC.

The V and J genes are TRBV27 and TRBJ2-1, with TRBD2 as a possible D gene (5 bases). The CDR3 spans 14 residues. V was shortened by 5 bases and J by 3 bases, with 11 bases between the two germline ends. CDR1 is MNHEY and CDR2 is SMNVEV in the germline V gene (reference sequence). For the CDR3, the DNA is TGTGCCAGCAGTCCCACCGACTACTACAATGAGCAGTTCTTC. Protein: CASSPTDYYNEQFF.

This sequence joins TRBV6-4 and TRBJ1-2; 11 positions match TRBD1. Germline V gives CDR1 MRHNA, CDR2 SNTAGT. Trimming removed 2 bases from V and 4 bases from J; junction bases left unmatched: 3. The CDR3 spans 15 residues. The CDR3 region has the DNA TGTGCCAGCAGTGACCGGGGACAGGGGGTCTATGGCTACACCTTC. It yields the protein CASSDRGQGVYGYTF.

V usage is TRBV9 and J usage is TRBJ2-5; TRBD2 is a possible D gene (5 bases). The CDR3 is made up of 15 amino acids. Looked up from germline, CDR1 is SGDLS and CDR2 is YYNGEE. Trimming pared 0 bases from V and 1 base from J, leaving 10 bases between. For the CDR3, the DNA is TGTGCCAGCAGCGTAGGGGAGTGGGCCCAAGAGACCCAGTACTTC. It translates to CASSVGEWAQETQYF. Looking up the rest from reference TRBV9 and TRBJ2-5 gives the full variable domain: DSGVTQTPKHLITATGQRVTLRCSPRSGDLSVYWYQQSLDQGLQFLIQYYNGEERAKGNILERFSAQQFPDLHSELNLSSLELGDSALYFCASSVGEWAQETQYFGPGTRLLVL.

This rearrangement joins TRBV29-1 to TRBJ2-1, with 14 bases fitting TRBD2. The CDR3 runs to 16 residues. Germline V CDR1 and CDR2: SQVTM, ANQGSEA. V trimming: 4 bases; J trimming: 5 bases; junction bases outside the gene matches: 7. The CDR3 DNA follows: TGCAGCGTTGTGGGATGGGGACTAGCGGGAGACAATGAGCAGTTCTTC. Encoded protein: CSVVGWGLAGDNEQFF.

The rearrangement joins TRBV11-3 to TRBJ1-1; possibly TRBD1 for D (6 bases). With 5 bases removed from V and 0 bases from J, the gap between germline ends came to 7 bases. The CDR3 contains 13 residues. Per germline, CDR1 SGHNT and CDR2 YENEEA. CDR3 coding DNA: TGTGCCAGCAGCCGGGACATGAACACTGAAGCTTTCTTT. This codes for CASSRDMNTEAFF. The full variable domain, completed using reference TRBV11-3 and TRBJ1-1, is EAGVVQSPRYKIIEKKQPVAFWCNPISGHNTLYWYLQNLGQGPELLIRYENEEAVDDSQLPKDRFSAERLKGVDSTLKIQPAELGDSAVYLCASSRDMNTEAFFGQGTRLTVV.

This clone showed up just once. The same CDR3 arises from other DNA sequences in this sample as well. The chain recombines TRBV27 with TRBJ2-1, with 7 bases matching TRBD2. The CDR3 loop spans 16 amino acids. With 2 bases clipped from V and 4 bases from J, the junction kept 8 bases outside the gene matches. CDR1 and CDR2 from the germline V gene are MNHEY and SMNVEV (reference sequence). The CDR3 region has the DNA TGTGCCAGCAGTTTAGGAGCGGGAAGTTCTTACAATGAGCAGTTCTTC. This codes for CASSLGAGSSYNEQFF.

The chain combines TRBV2 with TRBJ1-2; D is perhaps TRBD1 (5 bases). Germline loops: CDR1 SNHLY, CDR2 FYNNEI. The CDR3 length is 15 residues. V gave up 2 bases and J gave up 2 bases, with 12 bases separating them. The CDR3 protein is CASSESQQANYGYTF. CDR3 nucleotide sequence: TGTGCCAGCAGTGAATCACAACAGGCCAACTATGGCTACACCTTC.

The chain's CDR3 is CASSSGLAVYEQYF. The DNA of the CDR3 is TGCGCCAGCAGCTCGGGACTAGCGGTCTACGAGCAGTACTTC. The chain combines TRBV5-1 with TRBJ2-7; the match to TRBD2 covers 11 bases. Losses at the gene ends were 3 bases for V and 3 bases for J; bases not matched to a gene: 2. The CDR3 sequence is 14 residues long. CDR1 is SGHRS and CDR2 is YFSETQ in the germline V gene.

The V gene is TRBV21-1, the J gene TRBJ1-2; the listed D gene, TRBD1, was not tested against the DNA. TRBV21-1 is a listed pseudogene. This CDR3 spans 13 amino acids. The CDR3 coding sequence is TGTGCCAGCAGCGGTCAGGGTCACTATGGCTACACCTTC. It codes for CASSGQGHYGYTF.

The chain employs TRBV29-1 and TRBJ1-1; maybe TRBD1 (5 bases). Germline lookup yields CDR1 SQVTM and CDR2 ANQGSEA. Between the trimmed V and J ends, which lost 8 bases and 8 bases, there was a span of 12 bases. The CDR3 is 10 amino acids. CDR3 sequence (DNA): TGCAGCTGGAGGGGTGGAGAAGCTTTCTTT. Translation: CSWRGGEAFF.

This chain connects TRBV30 to TRBJ1-2, with D perhaps TRBD1 (5 bases). Deletions cut 2 bases from V and 2 bases from J, with 12 bases between. The germline CDR1 and CDR2 sequences are GTSNPN and SVGIG (reference sequence). There are 14 residues in the CDR3. Written as DNA, the CDR3 is TGTGCCTGGAGTCGGGGGGGGGTAAACTATGGCTACACCTTC. Translation: CAWSRGGVNYGYTF.

The chain couples TRBV9 to TRBJ2-3, with TRBD1 matching over 8 bases. Trimming took 7 bases from V and 3 from J; bases not matched to a gene: 10. The CDR3 is made up of 15 amino acids. Germline CDR1 and CDR2: SGDLS and YYNGEE. This chain's CDR3 is CASERGTGGTDTQYF. The CDR3 region has the DNA TGTGCCAGCGAACGGGGTACAGGGGGAACAGATACGCAGTATTTT.

The CDR3 DNA reads TGTGCCAGCTCACCCGTCGGACAGGGGAGGGAGCAGTACTTC. Amino acid sequence: CASSPVGQGREQYF. The chain couples TRBV18 to TRBJ2-7, with TRBD1 identical over 9 bases. CDR1 and CDR2 from the germline V gene are KGHSH and LQKENI. With V trimmed by 3 bases and J by 7 bases, 7 bases remained unmatched. CDR3 length: 14 amino acids.

The chain is built from TRBV6-5 and TRBJ2-7, with 9 bases identical to TRBD1. Germline V gene sequence: CDR1 MNHEY, CDR2 SVGAGI. The CDR3 is 16 residues long. With 0 bases clipped from V and 3 bases from J, the junction kept 6 bases outside the gene matches. This CDR3 is CASSYSTGQGIYEQYF. CDR3 nucleotide sequence: TGTGCCAGCAGTTACTCGACGGGACAGGGTATCTACGAGCAGTACTTC.

The chain uses TRBV29-1 and TRBJ1-1; 7 nucleotides line up with TRBD1. Germline V CDR1 and CDR2: SQVTM, ANQGSEA. After removal of 7 bases from V and 0 bases from J, the junction contained 8 bases not matched to a gene. The CDR3 spans 14 residues. The CDR3 spells CSAENDRVNTEAFF. The CDR3 DNA sequence: TGCAGCGCCGAAAATGACAGGGTGAACACTGAAGCTTTCTTT.

The genes are TRBV5-4 and TRBJ1-1; 8 bases map to TRBD1. In germline, CDR1 is SGHNT, CDR2 YYREEE (reference sequence). The CDR3 is 15 residues long. V was pared by 3 bases and J by 4 bases, with 8 bases of the junction left unmatched. The CDR3 DNA follows: TGTGCCAGCAGCTGGATAACAGGGGGAATCACTGAAGCTTTCTTT. Its protein product is CASSWITGGITEAFF.

A single count supports this clone. The chain recombines TRBV4-2 with TRBJ2-1; a possible D gene is TRBD1 (6 bases). The ends were cut back, 0 bases at V and 7 bases at J, with 13 bases in the middle. This CDR3 has 15 residues. The V gene's germline CDR1 is LGHNA and CDR2 YNFKEQ. The CDR3 loop reads CASSQDRGLVNEQFF. The CDR3 coding sequence is TGTGCCAGCAGCCAAGACAGGGGTCTCGTGAATGAGCAGTTCTTC.

The CDR3 protein is CASSQEGRDRVSTF. CDR3 nucleotide sequence: TGCGCCAGCAGCCAAGAGGGCCGGGACAGGGTTTCCACCTTC. V is TRBV4-1 and J is TRBJ1-2; 9 positions match TRBD1. Germline V gene sequence: CDR1 MGHRA, CDR2 YSYEKL. Losses at the gene ends were 0 bases for V and 13 bases for J; bases not matched to a gene: 9. The CDR3 is 14 amino acids.

The chain combines TRBV7-2 with TRBJ1-2; the D gene is possibly TRBD1 (5 bases). Germline-derived CDR1 and CDR2 are SGHTA and FQGNSA. This CDR3 is built from 14 residues. Trimming cost V 4 bases and J 4 bases, with 13 bases left between them. The CDR3 loop is CASSYQGGTYGYTF. In nucleotides, the CDR3 is TGTGCCAGCAGCTATCAGGGAGGAACCTATGGCTACACCTTC.